Following are 5 T cell receptor beta chains from one sample sequenced in a study of OX40 agonist ivuxolimab in advanced cancers. Method: immunoSEQ multiplex PCR; TCRdb's copy keeps in-frame clones and lacks some. Of more than 35,000 clones in the sample, about 86% were seen once. The sample in question was CD4+ or CD8+ T cells sorted from blood, obtained in a trial of the OX40 agonist ivuxolimab. These receptors all come from an adult with an advanced solid tumor such as melanoma, head and neck, liver or kidney cancer.

The chain has TRBV9 and TRBJ1-4; no firm D call. Germline CDR1 SGDLS, CDR2 YYNGEE. CDR3 length: 14 amino acids. V lost 2 bases to trimming and J lost 1 base, with 6 bases between them. CDR3: CASSVSGTNEKLFF. The CDR3 coding sequence is TGTGCCAGCAGCGTGAGTGGAACTAATGAAAAACTGTTTTTT.

Regarding this clone: Other DNA sequences in this sample translate to the same CDR3. The J gene is TRBJ1-1, the V gene TRBV11-2; D not certain. The germline V gene has CDR1 SGHAT and CDR2 FQNNGV. V was clipped by 3 bases and J by 0 bases, with 5 bases between them. The CDR3 contains 13 residues. The CDR3 DNA is TGTGCCAGCAGCTTGGGCCTGAACACTGAAGCTTTCTTT. It is translated as CASSLGLNTEAFF.

The rearrangement joins TRBV2 to TRBJ2-6; 13 bases align to TRBD2. The CDR3 extends over 17 amino acids. Looked up from germline, CDR1 is SNHLY and CDR2 is FYNNEI. The V gene end was trimmed by 5 bases and the J gene end by 2 bases; junction bases not matched to a gene: 3. The CDR3 DNA reads as TGTGCCAGCAGTTATACTAGCGGGAGGGCTGGGGCCAACGTCCTGACTTTC. The encoded protein is CASSYTSGRAGANVLTF.

The chain uses TRBV18 and TRBJ1-2; tentative D call: TRBD1 (5 bases). V gave up 0 bases and J gave up 6 bases, with 8 bases separating them. The germline gives CDR1 KGHSH, CDR2 LQKENI. This CDR3 is built from 13 residues. CDR3 residues: CASSPPSGDGYTF. DNA of the CDR3: TGTGCCAGCTCACCACCGTCGGGGGATGGCTACACCTTC.

The J gene is TRBJ2-2, the V gene TRBV5-4; possibly TRBD2 for D (6 bases). The V end lost 4 bases, the J end lost 5 bases, and 12 bases lay between the germline ends. The CDR3 length is 14 residues. Germline loops: CDR1 SGHNT, CDR2 YYREEE (reference sequence). CDR3 DNA sequence: TGTGCCAGCAGCCCGGGGGAGCGTACCGGGGAGCTGTTTTTT. It translates to CASSPGERTGELFF.